This T cell receptor (beta chain) was retrieved from a study of T cell changes during pregnancy in multiple sclerosis. The J segment lost 3 bases and the V segment lost 2 bases, leaving 7 bases of the junction unmatched. CDR1 is SGHNT, CDR2 YYREEE, per germline (reference sequence). There are 15 residues in the CDR3. Data came from immunoSEQ multiplex PCR; TCRdb stores just in-frame clones and leaves some out. The table shows about 80,000 clones, with around nine tenths occurring only once. The TCR originated in a female donor with multiple sclerosis, enrolled in a pregnancy study. Specimen: peripheral blood, collected before pregnancy. J is TRBJ1-2 and V is TRBV5-4; 7 bases map to TRBD1. The CDR3 bases are TGTGCCAGCAGCTTCGACAGGGACCGGTACTATGGCTACACCTTC. It codes for CASSFDRDRYYGYTF.